This entry lists 15 T cell receptor beta chains sequenced from one sample in a study of blood T cell repertoires in COVID-19. The repertoire was sequenced with immunoSEQ multiplex PCR; TCRdb's copy has only in-frame clones and lacks some. Here the sample spans around 300,000 clones, around 90% being singletons. Sequencing was performed on peripheral blood. The receptors were sampled from a man aged 18 to 35 with active or convalescent COVID-19.

The chain links TRBV4-3 to TRBJ1-6; the D gene is possibly TRBD1 (5 bases). V was cut by 0 bases and J by 8 bases, with 14 bases left in between. The CDR3 contains 16 residues. Germline CDR1 and CDR2: LGHNA and YSLEER. The CDR3 bases are TGCGCCAGCAGCCAAGACCCGGCAGGGTTGGATTCACCCCTCCACTTT. Encoded protein: CASSQDPAGLDSPLHF.

The chain links TRBV2 to TRBJ1-1, with D maybe TRBD1 (5 bases). This CDR3 spans 13 amino acids. Trimming left V 4 bases short and J 7 bases short, with 13 bases between. Germline values: CDR1 SNHLY, CDR2 FYNNEI. The CDR3 protein is CASSGGTGNEAFF. In nucleotides, the CDR3 is TGTGCCAGCAGTGGCGGGACCGGGAATGAAGCTTTCTTT.

The chain joins TRBV15 to TRBJ2-1, with TRBD2 matching 10 bases. The germline gives CDR1 LNHNV, CDR2 YYDKDF (reference sequence). V gave up 0 bases and J gave up 7 bases; unmatched junction bases: 9. The CDR3 covers 17 residues. CDR3 amino acids: CATSRDVSGGARNEQFF. CDR3 DNA sequence: TGTGCCACCAGCAGAGATGTGAGCGGGGGGGCACGGAATGAGCAGTTCTTC.

This clone appeared once. The chain uses TRBV7-4 and TRBJ1-5; TRBD1 aligns across 9 bases. V lost 1 base to trimming and J lost 2 bases; unmatched junction nucleotides: 9. The CDR3 has 18 residues. Germline V gene data show CDR1 as SGHVT and CDR2 as SQSDAQ. CDR3 loop: CASSLGSGDRDGNQPQHF. CDR3 bases: TGTGCCAGCAGCTTAGGGAGTGGGGACAGGGACGGCAATCAGCCCCAGCATTTT.

J is TRBJ2-1 and V is TRBV19, with TRBD1 matching over 7 bases. The CDR3 covers 16 residues. Looked up from germline, CDR1 is LNHDA and CDR2 is SQIVND (reference sequence). J lost 5 bases, V lost 0 bases, and 7 bases had no gene match. CDR3 DNA sequence: TGTGCCAGTAGTATAGATAGAGGGGGCAGACACAATGAGCAGTTCTTC. Amino acids: CASSIDRGGRHNEQFF.

The chain couples TRBV20-1 to TRBJ1-1, with D possibly TRBD1 on 6 matching bases. The CDR3 has 11 residues. Germline V CDR1 and CDR2: DFQATT, SNEGSKA (reference sequence). V shed 5 bases and J shed 5 bases, with 9 bases lying between them. The CDR3 DNA reads as TGCAGTGCTGTACAGGGTACTGAAGCTTTCTTT. This translates into CSAVQGTEAFF.

The rearrangement links TRBV7-8 to TRBJ2-7, with 7 nucleotides matching TRBD1. The V gene's germline CDR1 is SGHVS and CDR2 FQNEAQ. This CDR3 has 14 amino acids. V dropped 7 bases and J dropped 4; count of bases not matched to a gene: 10. CDR3 region: CASTGGQIMYEQYF. CDR3 coding DNA: TGTGCCAGCACAGGGGGTCAAATTATGTACGAGCAGTACTTC.

This chain connects TRBV7-2 to TRBJ2-2, with a weak D call TRBD1 (5 bases). CDR3 size: 14 residues. V lost 5 bases to trimming and J lost 3 bases, with 10 bases between them. The germline V gene has CDR1 SGHTA and CDR2 FQGNSA. CDR3 DNA sequence: TGTGCCAGCAGCATTCTACAGGACACCGGGGAGCTGTTTTTT. Protein sequence: CASSILQDTGELFF.

The chain uses TRBV30 and TRBJ1-2, with TRBD1 identical over 10 bases. Germline loops: CDR1 GTSNPN, CDR2 SVGIG (reference sequence). J gave up 6 bases and V 2 bases, and 15 bases lay outside the gene matches. The CDR3 length is 17 residues. The CDR3 sequence is CAWSLPGQGKGMDGYTF. CDR3 nucleotides: TGTGCCTGGAGTTTACCGGGACAGGGGAAAGGGATGGATGGCTACACCTTC.

The V gene is TRBV7-9, the J gene TRBJ1-1; tentatively, D is TRBD1 (5 bases). Germline CDR1 and CDR2: SEHNR and FQNEAQ (reference sequence). The CDR3 spans 12 residues. V was clipped by 5 bases and J by 7 bases, with 11 bases between them. CDR3 sequence reads: CASSPMTVEAFF. DNA of the CDR3: TGTGCCAGCAGCCCAATGACAGTTGAAGCTTTCTTT.

The chain links TRBV11-2 to TRBJ2-5, with 8 bases aligning to TRBD1. The CDR3 covers 18 residues. Germline loops: CDR1 SGHAT, CDR2 FQNNGV. The V segment lost 3 bases and the J segment 0 bases; nucleotides outside the gene matches: 12. CDR3 in amino acids: CASSFLFGQGEYQETQYF. The CDR3 DNA reads TGTGCCAGCAGCTTCCTCTTTGGACAGGGCGAGTACCAAGAGACCCAGTACTTC.

This clone was counted many times. V is TRBV6-5 and J is TRBJ1-2; D is possibly TRBD1 (6 bases). In germline, CDR1 is MNHEY, CDR2 SVGAGI. V was clipped by 6 bases and J by 7 bases, with 15 bases between them. The CDR3 runs 13 residues. CDR3 protein: CASSFEGGRGYTF. The CDR3, as DNA: TGTGCCAGCAGCTTCGAAGGGGGTCGTGGCTACACCTTC.

The J gene is TRBJ2-7, the V gene TRBV11-3; 8 bases agree with TRBD1. V shed 5 bases and J 0 bases; nucleotides not matched to a gene: 3. The germline gives CDR1 SGHNT, CDR2 YENEEA. This CDR3 comprises 14 residues. The CDR3 DNA reads TGTGCCAGCAGCCCCGGGACAGGCTCCTACGAGCAGTACTTC. It yields the protein CASSPGTGSYEQYF.

The chain carries TRBV3-1 (or the pseudogene TRBV3-2) and TRBJ1-5, with unresolved D. V lost 0 bases to trimming and J lost 5 bases, with 14 bases between them. Germline V gene data show CDR1 as LGHDT and CDR2 as YNNKEL (reference sequence). The CDR3 sequence is 16 residues long. This CDR3 is CASSQDSQAPDQPQHF. In DNA form, the CDR3 reads TGTGCCAGCAGCCAAGATTCGCAGGCGCCCGATCAGCCCCAGCATTTT.

The chain is built from TRBV4-1 and TRBJ1-4; D gene uncertain. The V and J ends lost 1 base and 2 bases respectively, with 8 bases between them. CDR1 is MGHRA and CDR2 is YSYEKL in the germline V gene. The CDR3 is 15 amino acids. This CDR3 reads CASSQVRATNEKLFF. In DNA form, the CDR3 reads TGCGCCAGCAGCCAAGTGCGAGCGACTAATGAAAAACTGTTTTTT.